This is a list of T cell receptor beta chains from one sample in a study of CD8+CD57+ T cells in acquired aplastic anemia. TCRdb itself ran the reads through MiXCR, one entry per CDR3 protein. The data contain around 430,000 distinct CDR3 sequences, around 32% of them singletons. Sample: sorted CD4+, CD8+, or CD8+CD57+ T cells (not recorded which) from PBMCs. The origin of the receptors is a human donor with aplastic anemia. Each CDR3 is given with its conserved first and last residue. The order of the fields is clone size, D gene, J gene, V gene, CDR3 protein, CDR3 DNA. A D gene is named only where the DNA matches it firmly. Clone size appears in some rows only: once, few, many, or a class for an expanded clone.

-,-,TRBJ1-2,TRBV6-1,CASRQQGTKYGYTF,TGTGCCAGCAGGCAACAAGGGACTAAGTATGGCTACACCTTC
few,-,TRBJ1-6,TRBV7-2,CASSLARDNSPLHF,TGTGCCAGCAGCTTAGCCAGGGATAATTCACCCCTCCACTTT
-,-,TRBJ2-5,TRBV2,CASSGSSNQPQYF,TGTGCCAGCAGTGGGTCTAGCAATCAGCCCCAGTACTTC
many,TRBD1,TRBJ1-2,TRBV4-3,CASSQVDRGLDGYTF,TGCGCCAGCAGCCAAGTTGACAGGGGGCTCGATGGCTACACCTTC
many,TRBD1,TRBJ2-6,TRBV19,CASSPQGGSGANVLTF,TGTGCCAGTAGTCCACAGGGGGGCTCTGGGGCCAACGTCCTGACTTTC
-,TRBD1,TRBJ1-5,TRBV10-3,CAIRDREGDQPQHF,TGTGCCATCAGAGACAGGGAGGGGGATCAGCCCCAGCATTTT
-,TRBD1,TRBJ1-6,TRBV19,CASSYGQGMGSPLHF,TGTGCCAGTAGTTATGGACAGGGAATGGGTTCACCCCTCCACTTT
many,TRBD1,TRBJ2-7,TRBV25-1,CASSETGTVYEQYF,TGTGCCAGCAGTGAGACAGGGACGGTCTACGAGCAGTACTTC
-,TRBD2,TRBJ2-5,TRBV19,CASSIDRSPGRGETQYF,TGTGCCAGTAGTATAGATCGGAGCCCAGGGAGGGGAGAGACCCAGTACTTC
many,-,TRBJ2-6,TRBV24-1,CATSIPGANVLTF,TGTGCCACCAGTATCCCTGGGGCCAACGTCCTGACTTTC
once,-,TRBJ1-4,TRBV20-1,CSAPGGGREKLFF,TGCAGTGCTCCGGGGGGGGGCCGGGAAAAACTGTTTTTT
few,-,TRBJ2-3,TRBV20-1,CSAPLAGSRTDTQYF,TGCAGTGCTCCCTTGGCAGGGTCGAGAACAGATACGCAGTATTTT
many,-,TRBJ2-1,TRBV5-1,CASKSENEQFF,TGCGCCAGCAAGAGCGAGAATGAGCAGTTCTTC
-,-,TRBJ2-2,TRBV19,CASSTPSGELFF,TGTGCCAGTAGTACGCCCTCAGGGGAGCTGTTTTTT
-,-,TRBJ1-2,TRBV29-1,CSVAGLAALGYTF,TGCAGCGTTGCAGGGCTAGCTGCGTTAGGCTACACCTTC
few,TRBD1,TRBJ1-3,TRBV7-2,CASSWDSRNTIYF,TGTGCCAGCAGCTGGGACAGTCGAAACACCATATATTTT
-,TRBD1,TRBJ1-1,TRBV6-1,CATIQGATEAFF,TGTGCCACGATACAGGGGGCCACTGAAGCTTTCTTT
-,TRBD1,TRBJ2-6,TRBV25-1,CASSGQGPVTEAF,TGTGCCAGCAGTGGACAGGGGCCCGTCACTGAAGCTTTC
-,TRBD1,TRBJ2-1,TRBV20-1,CSARDRQGLYNEQFF,TGCAGTGCTAGAGATCGACAGGGGCTATACAATGAGCAGTTCTTC
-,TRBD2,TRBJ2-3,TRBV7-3,CASSPGLARLTDTQYF,TGTGCCAGCAGCCCCGGACTAGCGAGACTCACAGATACGCAGTATTTT
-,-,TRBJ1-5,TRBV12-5,CASGSPGKLHQHF,TGTGCTAGTGGATCGCCAGGGAAACTACACCAGCATTTT
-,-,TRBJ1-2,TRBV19,CASSINDYGYTF,TGTGCCAGTAGTATTAATGACTATGGCTACACCTTC
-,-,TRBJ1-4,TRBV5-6,CASSVRAGEKLFF,TGTGCCAGCAGCGTGCGCGCGGGGGAAAAACTGTTTTTT
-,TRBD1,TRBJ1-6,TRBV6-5,CASSLGGGGVNSPLHF,TGTGCCAGCAGTTTAGGAGGGGGCGGGGTCAATTCACCCCTCCACTTT
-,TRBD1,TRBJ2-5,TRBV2,CASSQDRGLQTQYF,TGCGCCAGCAGCCAAGACAGGGGGCTACAGACCCAGTACTTC
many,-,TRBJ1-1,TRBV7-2,CASSPRVSTEAFF,TGTGCCAGCAGCCCCAGGGTGAGCACTGAAGCTTTCTTT
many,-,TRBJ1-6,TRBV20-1,CSAEYRDNSPLHF,TGCAGTGCCGAGTACAGGGATAATTCACCCCTCCACTTT
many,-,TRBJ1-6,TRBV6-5,CASSYTGLDSPLHF,TGTGCCAGCAGTTACACTGGGCTGGATTCACCCCTCCACTTT
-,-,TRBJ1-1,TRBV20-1,CSAMGRMNTEAFF,TGCAGTGCTATGGGACGGATGAACACTGAAGCTTTCTTT
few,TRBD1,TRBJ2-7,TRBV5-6,CASSFRDRVSEQYF,TGTGCCAGCAGCTTCCGGGACAGGGTGAGCGAGCAGTACTTC
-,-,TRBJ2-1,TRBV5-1,CASSLGLGNEQFF,TGCGCCAGCAGCTTGGGGTTGGGAAATGAGCAGTTCTTC
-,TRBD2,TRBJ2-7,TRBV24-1,CASRITSGVTSYEQYF,TGTGCCAGCAGGATAACTAGCGGGGTTACCTCCTACGAGCAGTACTTC
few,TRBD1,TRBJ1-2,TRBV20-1,CSARVTTGENLGYGYTF,TGCAGTGCTAGAGTGACGACAGGGGAGAATTTAGGATATGGCTACACCTTC
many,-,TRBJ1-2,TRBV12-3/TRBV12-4,CASSLTQGTYGYTF,TGTGCCAGCAGTTTAACTCAGGGGACCTATGGCTACACCTTC
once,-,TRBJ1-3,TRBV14,CASSRTGHGNTVYF,TGTGCCAGCAGCCGAACGGGACATGGAAACACCGTATATTTT
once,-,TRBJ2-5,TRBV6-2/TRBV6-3,CASSYPDQGETQYF,TGTGCCAGCAGTTATCCGGACCAGGGAGAGACCCAGTACTTC
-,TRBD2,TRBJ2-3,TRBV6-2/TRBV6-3,CASISSGGITDTQYF,TGTGCCAGTATTTCTAGCGGGGGTATCACAGATACGCAGTATTTT
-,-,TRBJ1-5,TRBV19,CASQEGWGSNQPQHF,TGTGCCAGCCAGGAGGGTTGGGGTAGCAATCAGCCCCAGCATTTT
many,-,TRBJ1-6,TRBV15,CATSSRAQNNSPLHF,TGTGCCACCAGCAGTCGGGCCCAAAATAATTCACCCCTCCACTTT
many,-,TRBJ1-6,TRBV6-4,CASSDGTNSPLHF,TGTGCCAGCAGTGACGGGACAAATTCACCCCTCCACTTT
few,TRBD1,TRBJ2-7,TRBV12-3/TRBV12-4,CASSLDLEGQGYEQYF,TGTGCCAGCAGTTTGGACTTGGAGGGACAGGGCTACGAGCAGTACTTC
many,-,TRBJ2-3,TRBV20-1,CSARTGSGTQYF,TGCAGTGCTCGAACGGGTTCGGGTACGCAGTATTTT
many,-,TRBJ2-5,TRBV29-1,CSVASAQETQYF,TGCAGCGTTGCGTCAGCTCAAGAGACCCAGTACTTC
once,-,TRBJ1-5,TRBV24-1,CAIGEKERQPQHF,TGTGCCATCGGCGAAAAGGAGCGGCAGCCCCAGCATTTT
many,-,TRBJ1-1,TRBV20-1,CSANQGDAAFF,TGCAGTGCTAACCAGGGTGATGCTGCTTTCTTT